Following are 27 T cell receptor beta chains from one sample sequenced in a study of molecular identifiers for immune sequencing clone quantification. TCRdb passed the PCR reads through MiXCR, listing each CDR3 protein once. The table lists about 510,000 distinct CDR3 sequences, 20% to 25% of them singletons. The sequencing sample was made of naive CD8+ T cells from blood, with Jurkat cell RNA spiked in. Subset of the sample: FACS-sorted CD8+CD4-CCR7+CD45RA+ naive T cells. Receptors were obtained from a human donor in good health. Some libraries in this study had Jurkat cell RNA spiked in.

This clonotype occurred many times. The chain employs TRBV30 and TRBJ2-7, with D unresolved. The V gene's germline CDR1 is GTSNPN and CDR2 SVGIG (reference sequence). The CDR3 length is 12 residues. V gave up 1 base and J gave up 3 bases, with 7 bases separating them. CDR3 coding DNA: TGTGCCTGGAGTGAAGTGAACTACGAGCAGTACTTC. Encoded protein: CAWSEVNYEQYF. The full variable domain, its missing parts supplied by reference TRBV30 and TRBJ2-7, is SQTIHQWPATLVQPVGSPLSLECTVEGTSNPNLYWYRQAAGRGLQLLFYSVGIGQISSEVPQNLSASRPQDRQFILSSKKLLLSDSGFYLCAWSEVNYEQYFGPGTRLTVT.

V and J are TRBV20-1 and TRBJ2-2, with D perhaps TRBD1 (6 bases). Germline loops: CDR1 DFQATT, CDR2 SNEGSKA (reference sequence). V was cut by 4 bases and J by 0 bases, with 12 bases left in between. The CDR3 extends over 15 amino acids. CDR3 protein: CSANPQGANTGELFF. In nucleotides, the CDR3 is TGCAGTGCTAACCCACAGGGCGCGAACACCGGGGAGCTGTTTTTT.

About this clonotype: This may be a read error, as it is one base from a much larger clone. The rearrangement joins TRBV5-3 to TRBJ2-7; 10 nucleotides align to TRBD2. TRBV5-3 is an ORF, and what it does is uncertain. This CDR3 is 16 amino acids long. Here the CDR3 reads CASSSGLAGVGRERYF. As DNA, the CDR3 is TGTGCCAGCAGCTCTGGGCTAGCGGGGGTAGGACGCGAGCGGTACTTC.

The chain is built from TRBV14 and TRBJ2-7, with D unresolved. V dropped 5 bases and J dropped 1 base, with 12 bases sitting between them. The CDR3 is 14 amino acids. Germline V gene data show CDR1 as SGHDN and CDR2 as FVKESK. This CDR3 is CASSGPDVSYEQYF. In DNA form, the CDR3 reads TGTGCCAGCAGCGGACCGGACGTTTCCTACGAGCAGTACTTC.

Points on this clonotype: A read error may be the cause here, since a much bigger clone is one base away. CDR3 region: CASSFPWTERSTSYSGANVLTF. Written as DNA, the CDR3 is TGCGCCAGCAGCTTTCCTTGGACAGAACGATCCACATCATACTCTGGGGCCAACGTCCTGACTTTC. The chain is built from TRBV5-1 and TRBJ2-6; D is perhaps TRBD1 (6 bases). Germline V gene sequence: CDR1 SGHRS, CDR2 YFSETQ. Trimming removed 2 bases from V and 0 bases from J, with 27 bases in between. CDR3 length: 22 amino acids.

This clonotype was found many times. In DNA form, the CDR3 reads TGTGCCAGCAGCCACCGACTGAGCACAGATACGCAGTATTTT. Encoded protein: CASSHRLSTDTQYF. The V and J genes are TRBV4-2 and TRBJ2-3; D remains ambiguous. The germline CDR1 and CDR2 sequences are LGHNA and YNFKEQ. This CDR3 has 14 residues. V lost 3 bases, J lost 0 bases, and 7 bases lay in between.

This chain uses TRBV27 with TRBJ2-7; 7 nucleotides line up with TRBD2. The V segment lost 0 bases and the J segment 4 bases; nucleotides outside the gene matches: 6. Germline CDR1 reads MNHEY; CDR2 reads SMNVEV (reference sequence). The CDR3 totals 15 residues. The DNA for the CDR3 is TGTGCCAGCAGTTTATCTTTTAGCGGGCCGTACGAGCAGTACTTC. Translation: CASSLSFSGPYEQYF.

This clonotype was seen ten or more times. J is TRBJ2-3 and V is TRBV12-3 or TRBV12-4, with a possible D match to TRBD2 (6 bases). V lost 6 bases, J lost 2 bases, and 15 bases lay in between. The CDR3 sequence is 15 residues long. The CDR3 is CASSPPGTPTDTQYF. DNA for the CDR3: TGTGCCAGCAGCCCCCCCGGGACTCCCACAGATACGCAGTATTTT.

The table lists this clonotype with a few counts. This chain connects TRBV27 to TRBJ2-2, with 11 bases aligning to TRBD2. Per germline, CDR1 MNHEY and CDR2 SMNVEV (reference sequence). This CDR3 has 16 amino acids. J was trimmed by 3 bases and V by 7 bases; bases with no gene match: 7. The CDR3 sequence: CASNTLAGADTGELFF. CDR3 DNA: TGTGCCAGCAACACACTAGCGGGAGCGGACACCGGGGAGCTGTTTTTT.

V is TRBV2 and J is TRBJ2-3; 9 bases are a match to TRBD2. The CDR3 has 16 residues. CDR1 is SNHLY, CDR2 FYNNEI, per germline. V lost 2 bases to trimming and J lost 4 bases; unmatched junction nucleotides: 7. The CDR3, as DNA: TGTGCCAGCAGTGAACCTAGCGGGGAGGCGGCAGATACGCAGTATTTT. Translated: CASSEPSGEAADTQYF. Looking up the rest from reference TRBV2 and TRBJ2-3 gives the full variable domain: EPEVTQTPSHQVTQMGQEVILRCVPISNHLYFYWYRQILGQKVEFLVSFYNNEISEKSEIFDDQFSVERPDGSNFTLKIRSTKLEDSAMYFCASSEPSGEAADTQYFGPGTRLTVL.

This clonotype has only a few counts. The chain recombines TRBV5-6 with TRBJ2-2, with D unresolved. The length of the CDR3 is 18 residues. Germline-derived CDR1 and CDR2 are SGHDT and YYEEEE. Deletions cut 3 bases from V and 2 bases from J, with 20 bases between. CDR3 amino acids: CASSSQYPFGPNTGELFF. The CDR3 region has the DNA TGTGCCAGCAGCTCCCAATATCCGTTTGGGCCCAACACCGGGGAGCTGTTTTTT.

V and J are TRBV4-2 and TRBJ2-7, with 8 bases lining up with TRBD2. The V gene's germline CDR1 is LGHNA and CDR2 YNFKEQ. This CDR3 is built from 18 residues. Trimming removed 0 bases from V and 1 base from J; junction bases left unmatched: 11. CDR3: CASSQEVRLAGTSYEQYF. The CDR3 DNA is TGTGCCAGCAGCCAAGAGGTCAGGTTAGCGGGAACATCCTACGAGCAGTACTTC.

This clonotype was counted ten times or more. The rearrangement joins TRBV7-2 to TRBJ2-3, with 8 positions matching TRBD2. With V trimmed by 5 bases and J by 0 bases, 4 bases remained unmatched. In germline, CDR1 is SGHTA, CDR2 FQGNSA. The CDR3 runs 15 residues. The CDR3 is CASSISGGSTDTQYF. In DNA form, the CDR3 reads TGTGCCAGCAGCATAAGCGGGGGAAGCACAGATACGCAGTATTTT. Looking up the rest from reference TRBV7-2 and TRBJ2-3 gives the full variable domain: GAGVSQSPSNKVTEKGKDVELRCDPISGHTALYWYRQSLGQGLEFLIYFQGNSAPDKSGLPSDRFSAERTGGSVSTLTIQRTQQEDSAVYLCASSISGGSTDTQYFGPGTRLTVL.

On this clonotype: This sequence may be a read error, since a much larger clone differs from it by one base. It is likely a read error, because the conserved phenylalanine at the end of the CDR3 is missing. V gene TRBV5-6 combines with J gene TRBJ2-3; 12 bases fit TRBD2. CDR3 length: 18 residues. With 7 bases clipped from V and 2 bases from J, the junction kept 14 bases outside the gene matches. The V gene's germline CDR1 is SGHDT and CDR2 YYEEEE. CDR3 in DNA: TGTGCCAGCGGGGGACTAGCGGGTGACCCCTCCTTCACAGATACGCAGTATCTT. Translation gives CASGGLAGDPSFTDTQYL.

The rearrangement joins TRBV21-1 to TRBJ1-1. TRBV21-1 is a pseudogene segment. The CDR3 has 10 residues. CDR3 region: CASSKCRAFF. The CDR3 DNA sequence: TGTGCCAGCAGCAAATGTCGAGCTTTCTTT.

Points on this clonotype: Being one base from a much bigger clone, this may be a read error. The chain employs TRBV5-6 and TRBJ1-1; D is perhaps TRBD1 (6 bases). Germline assignment: CDR1 SGHDT and CDR2 YYEEEE. The CDR3 covers 14 residues. The CDR3 DNA sequence: TGTGCCAGCACAACGAGGGGGTCGAACTCTGAAGCTTTCTTT. This translates into CASTTRGSNSEAFF.

This clonotype was observed a few times. A read error may explain this, as a much larger clone is one base away. The CDR3 nucleotides read TGTGCCAGCACCTCAATGAGGGTTATAGCTTTCTTT. This gives the protein CASTSMRVIAFF. V usage is TRBV28 and J usage is TRBJ1-1; D remains unclear. The CDR3 has 12 residues. V dropped 7 bases and J dropped 10 bases, with 16 bases sitting between them. The germline gives CDR1 MDHEN, CDR2 SYDVKM.

This clonotype came up many times. The genes are TRBV5-1 and TRBJ2-7; TRBD1 might be the D (5 bases). The germline V gene encodes CDR1 SGHRS and CDR2 YFSETQ. The length of the CDR3 is 17 residues. V dropped 1 base and J dropped 1 base, with 18 bases sitting between them. CDR3 coding DNA: TGCGCCAGCAGCTTGCAATTTCCAGGGCACCAATCCTACGAGCAGTACTTC. Its translation is CASSLQFPGHQSYEQYF.

This clonotype was detected ten times or more. This chain links TRBV28 with TRBJ2-3, with D uncertain. Trimming took 3 bases from V and 0 from J, leaving 10 bases between them. CDR3 length equals 15 residues. Looked up from germline, CDR1 is MDHEN and CDR2 is SYDVKM. The CDR3 bases are TGTGCCAGCAGTTTTAGTAGACCTAGCACAGATACGCAGTATTTT. Protein product: CASSFSRPSTDTQYF. The variable domain in full, with the rest retrieved from reference TRBV28 and TRBJ2-3, is DVKVTQSSRYLVKRTGEKVFLECVQDMDHENMFWYRQDPGLGLRLIYFSYDVKMKEKGDIPEGYSVSREKKERFSLILESASTNQTSMYLCASSFSRPSTDTQYFGPGTRLTVL.

In this sample, this clonotype turned up many times. The rearrangement links TRBV11-2 to TRBJ2-7; TRBD1 agrees at 8 bases. After removal of 5 bases from V and 3 bases from J, the junction contained 6 bases not matched to a gene. The CDR3 sequence is 14 residues long. CDR1 and CDR2 (germline): SGHAT, FQNNGV. CDR3 sequence reads: CASSPETGGYEQYF. CDR3 coding DNA: TGTGCCAGCAGCCCCGAAACAGGGGGCTACGAGCAGTACTTC.

Worth noting for this clonotype: A junction boundary mismatches the germline segment, possibly from a read error. The chain carries TRBV5-6 and TRBJ1-5; 11 nucleotides agree with TRBD1. In germline, CDR1 is SGHDT, CDR2 YYEEEE. The CDR3 is 16 residues long. CDR3 residues: CASSPWDRGGDQPLHF. The CDR3, as DNA: TGTGCCAGCAGCCCTTGGGACAGGGGGGGGGATCAGCCCCTGCATTTT.

This clonotype came up a few times. The V and J genes are TRBV6-5 and TRBJ1-5; D gene uncertain. The V and J ends lost 8 bases and 10 bases respectively, with 9 bases between them. The CDR3 runs to 10 residues. Germline-derived CDR1 and CDR2 are MNHEY and SVGAGI. CDR3 amino acids: CASYRSPQHF. For the CDR3, the DNA is TGTGCCAGCTATCGAAGTCCCCAGCATTTT.

The rearrangement joins TRBV4-2 to TRBJ2-7, with 10 bases aligning to TRBD2. The CDR3 has 15 amino acids. Trimming took 0 bases from V and 6 from J; bases not matched to a gene: 5. Germline V gene lookup returns CDR1 LGHNA and CDR2 YNFKEQ. The CDR3 sequence: CASSQEASGSLEQYF. The CDR3 DNA is TGTGCCAGCAGCCAAGAGGCTAGCGGGAGCCTCGAGCAGTACTTC.

About this clonotype: This may stem from a read error, because a much larger clone lies one nucleotide away. V gene TRBV28 combines with J gene TRBJ2-3; tentatively, D is TRBD1 (5 bases). Germline V gives CDR1 MDHEN, CDR2 SYDVKM. The CDR3 length is 16 residues. This CDR3 is CAGSFSQGAMADTQYF. In DNA, the CDR3 is TGTGCCGGCAGTTTCTCCCAGGGTGCAATGGCAGATACGCAGTATTTT.

The CDR3 reads CSASAGLADYEQYF. The CDR3 coding sequence is TGCAGTGCTAGTGCCGGACTAGCGGACTACGAGCAGTACTTC. The V gene is TRBV20-1, the J gene TRBJ2-7, with 10 bases matching TRBD2. V shed 3 bases, J shed 3 bases, and the junction held 5 bases outside the gene matches. From germline, CDR1 is DFQATT and CDR2 SNEGSKA (reference sequence). CDR3 length equals 14 residues.

V usage is TRBV7-2 and J usage is TRBJ2-3; TRBD2 agrees at 14 bases. CDR1 and CDR2 from the germline V gene are SGHTA and FQGNSA. The trim removed 2 bases at V and 2 bases at J, leaving 6 bases unmatched. The CDR3 sequence is 18 residues long. The CDR3 DNA reads TGTGCCAGCAGCTTACTTGGGACTAGCGGGAGATACACAGATACGCAGTATTTT. Its translation is CASSLLGTSGRYTDTQYF. The complete variable domain, with remaining parts taken from reference TRBV7-2 and TRBJ2-3, reads GAGVSQSPSNKVTEKGKDVELRCDPISGHTALYWYRQSLGQGLEFLIYFQGNSAPDKSGLPSDRFSAERTGGSVSTLTIQRTQQEDSAVYLCASSLLGTSGRYTDTQYFGPGTRLTVL.

This clonotype occurred many times. The chain has TRBV20-1 and TRBJ2-3; D gene unclear. Germline V lookup: CDR1 DFQATT, CDR2 SNEGSKA (reference sequence). This CDR3 region has 13 residues. Trimming shortened V by 0 bases and J by 0 bases, and 4 bases separated the two germline ends. The DNA for the CDR3 is TGCAGTGCTAGAGATCTTAGCACAGATACGCAGTATTTT. It is translated as CSARDLSTDTQYF.